Presented here are 19 T cell receptor beta chains from one specimen sequenced in a study of T cells in localized non-small cell lung cancer. Only in-frame clones appear in the TCRdb table, and some are missing; sequencing was by immunoSEQ multiplex PCR. In the table there are roughly 50,000 clones, roughly nine tenths of which are singletons. This material consisted of peripheral blood, taken before any cancer treatment. The receptors stem from a man aged 35-69 years with stage I lung adenocarcinoma.

This rearrangement joins TRBV11-2 to TRBJ1-4; D uncertain. V was cut by 5 bases and J by 0 bases, with 7 bases left in between. The CDR3 consists of 14 residues. CDR1 is SGHAT, CDR2 FQNNGV, per germline. The CDR3 loop reads CASSPTSTNEKLFF. As DNA, the CDR3 is TGTGCCAGCAGCCCGACGTCAACTAATGAAAAACTGTTTTTT.

The V call is TRBV5-4, the J call TRBJ2-3; D is perhaps TRBD1 (6 bases). The germline V gene has CDR1 SGHNT and CDR2 YYREEE (reference sequence). V gave up 4 bases and J gave up 4 bases, with 16 bases separating them. The CDR3 sequence is 15 residues long. As DNA, the CDR3 is TGTGCCAGCAGCCCCGGGGCCCCAGGGGCAGATACGCAGTATTTT. This translates into CASSPGAPGADTQYF. The full variable domain, with the rest looked up from reference TRBV5-4 and TRBJ2-3, is ETGVTQSPTHLIKTRGQQVTLRCSSQSGHNTVSWYQQALGQGPQFIFQYYREEENGRGNFPPRFSGLQFPNYSSELNVNALELDDSALYLCASSPGAPGADTQYFGPGTRLTVL.

This chain connects TRBV6-4 to TRBJ2-7; 7 positions match TRBD2. Germline trimming cut 4 bases from V and 0 bases from J; bases unmatched to any gene: 6. Germline-derived CDR1 and CDR2 are MRHNA and SNTAGT. This CDR3 is built from 15 residues. This CDR3 is CASSARCGGSYEQYF. The CDR3 coding sequence is TGTGCCAGCAGTGCGCGTTGCGGGGGCTCCTACGAGCAGTACTTC.

The V and J genes are TRBV5-1 and TRBJ2-1; 15 bases match TRBD2. V dropped 4 bases and J dropped 9; count of bases not matched to a gene: 11. The CDR3 is 17 amino acids. The germline V gene encodes CDR1 SGHRS and CDR2 YFSETQ. The CDR3, as DNA: TGCGCCAGCAGCCCGGGACTAGCGGGAGGAGGCTTGGGTGAGCAGTTCTTC. Its protein is CASSPGLAGGGLGEQFF.

The V call is TRBV6-6, the J call TRBJ2-7, with TRBD1 identical over 8 bases. This CDR3 is 13 amino acids long. Germline values: CDR1 MNHNY, CDR2 SVGAGI (reference sequence). The trim removed 2 bases at V and 3 bases at J, leaving 0 bases unmatched. CDR3 coding DNA: TGTGCCAGCAGTTACGGGACAGGCTACGAGCAGTACTTC. Amino acids: CASSYGTGYEQYF.

V gene TRBV6-6 combines with J gene TRBJ2-1; D possibly corresponds to TRBD2 (6 bases). There are 15 residues in the CDR3. Germline assignment: CDR1 MNHNY and CDR2 SVGAGI (reference sequence). V dropped 0 bases and J dropped 5 bases, with 11 bases sitting between them. The CDR3 here is CASSYSGGKNNEQFF. CDR3 in DNA: TGTGCCAGCAGTTACTCGGGGGGAAAGAACAATGAGCAGTTCTTC.

This sequence joins TRBV2 and TRBJ1-2; a possible D gene is TRBD1 (6 bases). The CDR3 contains 12 residues. The germline gives CDR1 SNHLY, CDR2 FYNNEI. Trimming left V 7 bases short and J 4 bases short, with 10 bases between. The CDR3 DNA sequence: TGTGCCAGCAAGAGGGGGGGCTATGGCTACACCTTC. Amino acid sequence: CASKRGGYGYTF.

This clone showed up just once. CDR3 bases: TGTGCCAGCCAAAGACTTAACACTGAAGCTTTCTTT. This codes for CASQRLNTEAFF. The rearrangement links TRBV6-1 to TRBJ1-1; D is uncertain. The CDR3 loop spans 12 amino acids. Deletions cut 8 bases from V and 2 bases from J, with 9 bases between. Per germline, CDR1 MNHNS and CDR2 SASEGT.

J is TRBJ1-1 and V is TRBV7-9, with 7 bases matching TRBD1. Germline CDR1 and CDR2: SEHNR and FQNEAQ (reference sequence). The ends lost 4 bases at V and 4 bases at J; junction bases unmatched: 3. This CDR3 contains 13 residues. CDR3 amino acids: CASSSTGATEAFF. The CDR3 nucleotides are TGTGCCAGCAGCTCCACAGGGGCCACTGAAGCTTTCTTT.

V gene TRBV7-9 combines with J gene TRBJ2-7; TRBD2 matches 8 bases. The CDR3 covers 13 residues. In germline, CDR1 is SEHNR, CDR2 FQNEAQ (reference sequence). The trim removed 5 bases at V and 2 bases at J, leaving 2 bases unmatched. The CDR3 spells CASSRREAYEQYF. The CDR3 DNA sequence: TGTGCCAGCAGCCGGCGGGAGGCCTACGAGCAGTACTTC.

This rearrangement joins TRBV9 to TRBJ1-2, with D perhaps TRBD1 (6 bases). Between the trimmed V and J ends, which lost 0 bases and 2 bases, there was a span of 8 bases. The CDR3 runs 14 residues. CDR1 and CDR2 (germline): SGDLS, YYNGEE. The CDR3 is CASSVDRANYGYTF. CDR3 nucleotides: TGTGCCAGCAGCGTAGACAGGGCGAACTATGGCTACACCTTC.

The chain joins TRBV5-1 to TRBJ2-1; 10 bases map to TRBD2. V lost 4 bases and J lost 0; bases outside the gene matches: 7. This CDR3 contains 17 residues. In germline, CDR1 is SGHRS, CDR2 YFSETQ. In nucleotides, the CDR3 is TGCGCCAGCAGCCCCCTAGCGGGAGTCTTCTCCTACAATGAGCAGTTCTTC. Its translation is CASSPLAGVFSYNEQFF.

This clone was observed a single time. V is TRBV27 and J is TRBJ2-3; 10 positions agree with TRBD1. V was clipped by 0 bases and J by 1 base; unmatched bases: 13. Germline loops: CDR1 MNHEY, CDR2 SMNVEV (reference sequence). CDR3 length: 20 residues. CDR3 sequence: CASSLSPVGTGVWGTDTQYF. In nucleotides, the CDR3 is TGTGCCAGCAGTTTATCTCCCGTCGGGACAGGGGTGTGGGGCACAGATACGCAGTATTTT.

The CDR3 here is CASSKGTGRETQYF. DNA of the CDR3: TGTGCCAGCAGTAAAGGGACAGGGCGAGAGACCCAGTACTTC. The V gene is TRBV6-5, the J gene TRBJ2-5; 9 bases fit TRBD1. Germline-derived CDR1 and CDR2 are MNHEY and SVGAGI. The J segment lost 4 bases and the V segment lost 5 bases, leaving 5 bases of the junction unmatched. The length of the CDR3 is 14 residues.

The CDR3 spells CASSRTSYEQYF. In nucleotides, the CDR3 is TGTGCCAGCAGTCGGACCTCCTACGAGCAGTACTTC. The chain combines TRBV6-5 with TRBJ2-7, with D unclear. There are 12 residues in the CDR3. Between the trimmed V and J ends, which lost 5 bases and 0 bases, there was a span of 5 bases. CDR1 and CDR2 from the germline V gene are MNHEY and SVGAGI.

The chain couples TRBV21-1 to TRBJ2-1; the table's D call, TRBD2, was not checked against the DNA. TRBV21-1 is described as a pseudogene. This CDR3 is built from 21 residues. The DNA of the CDR3 is TGTGCCAGCAGCAAAGGTCTGGGCGGAGATCGGGAACGATTTTATTACAATGAGCAGTTCTTC. It encodes CASSKGLGGDRERFYYNEQFF.

The chain couples TRBV5-1 to TRBJ2-3, with 10 positions matching TRBD2. The CDR3 extends over 15 amino acids. With V trimmed by 3 bases and J by 4 bases, 5 bases remained unmatched. The germline CDR1 and CDR2 sequences are SGHRS and YFSETQ. The CDR3, as DNA: TGCGCCAGCAGCTACAGCGGGAGGGCCCCAGATACGCAGTATTTT. Amino acid sequence: CASSYSGRAPDTQYF.

This chain joins TRBV7-9 and TRBJ1-1; possible D gene TRBD1, 5 bases. V lost 5 bases to trimming and J lost 5 bases, with 12 bases between them. The CDR3 contains 13 residues. CDR1 and CDR2 (germline): SEHNR, FQNEAQ (reference sequence). CDR3 coding DNA: TGTGCCAGCAGCCCCGGGAGGGGAACTGAAGCTTTCTTT. This encodes CASSPGRGTEAFF.

This chain joins TRBV5-4 and TRBJ2-5, with 13 bases that match TRBD2. The closer fit of TRBJ2-7 to the DNA end suggests the J call may be wrong. The CDR3 has 15 amino acids. From germline, CDR1 is SGHNT and CDR2 YYREEE (reference sequence). The CDR3: CASSRLGLAGYEQYF. As DNA, the CDR3 is TGTGCCAGCAGCCGCTTGGGACTAGCGGGATACGAGCAGTACTTC.